The 7 T cell receptor beta chains listed next were all sequenced from one sample in a study of blood T cell repertoires in COVID-19. The method was immunoSEQ multiplex PCR; TCRdb's version includes in-frame clones alone and lacks a portion of them. The sample has 120,000 or so clones, 81% seen once; the top ten hold 17%. The source material was peripheral blood. These receptors originate from a man younger than 40 with COVID-19, enrolled during active disease.

The rearrangement uses TRBV28 and TRBJ1-4, with 7 bases identical to TRBD1. The CDR3 has 17 amino acids. Germline V gene sequence: CDR1 MDHEN, CDR2 SYDVKM. V was pared by 5 bases and J by 2 bases, with 11 bases of the junction left unmatched. The CDR3 coding sequence is TGTGCCAGCAGTCCGTGGGAGAGGGGGCTTACTAATGAAAAACTGTTTTTT. It codes for CASSPWERGLTNEKLFF.

This chain connects TRBV6-5 to TRBJ1-2; 11 positions agree with TRBD1. This CDR3 region has 14 residues. V trimming: 0 bases; J trimming: 7 bases; junction bases outside the gene matches: 1. The V gene's germline CDR1 is MNHEY and CDR2 SVGAGI. CDR3 bases: TGTGCCAGCAGTTACTCGGGACAGGGGGTTGGCTACACCTTC. Translated: CASSYSGQGVGYTF.

The chain recombines TRBV11-2 with TRBJ2-5; 10 nucleotides line up with TRBD2. The CDR3 loop spans 14 amino acids. V trimming: 6 bases; J trimming: 2 bases; junction bases outside the gene matches: 3. From germline, CDR1 is SGHAT and CDR2 FQNNGV. This chain's CDR3 is CASRGLADQETQYF. CDR3 DNA: TGTGCCAGCAGAGGACTAGCGGATCAAGAGACCCAGTACTTC.

The CDR3 DNA is TGTGCCAGCAGGTTAGGGACAGGAAACAACTATGGCTACACCTTC. This codes for CASRLGTGNNYGYTF. V and J are TRBV5-4 and TRBJ1-2; TRBD1 agrees at 8 bases. The CDR3 extends over 15 amino acids. Trimming at V came to 5 bases and at J to 2 bases, leaving 8 bases not matched to a gene. CDR1 is SGHNT, CDR2 YYREEE, per germline (reference sequence).

The chain joins TRBV21-1 to TRBJ2-2; TRBD2, as called in the table, went unchecked against the DNA. TRBV21-1 is designated a pseudogene. The CDR3 length is 17 residues. CDR3 in DNA: TGTGCCAGCAGCACACGACTAGCGGGAGATTATACCGGGGAGCTGTTTTTT. It encodes CASSTRLAGDYTGELFF.

The chain recombines TRBV9 with TRBJ1-6, with TRBD1 as a possible D gene (6 bases). CDR3 length: 15 residues. Germline CDR1 reads SGDLS; CDR2 reads YYNGEE. With 6 bases removed from V and 7 bases from J, the gap between germline ends came to 17 bases. The DNA for the CDR3 is TGTGCCAGCACGAAAGCGCAGGGGCCGAATTCACCCCTCCACTTT. It codes for CASTKAQGPNSPLHF.

The chain links TRBV6-5 to TRBJ1-2, with 10 bases lining up with TRBD1. Germline CDR1 is MNHEY and CDR2 is SVGAGI. Losses at the gene ends were 6 bases for V and 8 bases for J; bases not matched to a gene: 3. This CDR3 contains 12 residues. The CDR3 bases are TGTGCCAGCAGGGGACAGGGGCGAGGCTACACCTTC. This translates into CASRGQGRGYTF.